This T cell receptor (beta chain) was observed in a study of beta chain features in type 1 diabetes. On this clone itself: The identical CDR3 is also encoded by other nucleotide sequences in the sample.

This CDR3 spans 13 amino acids. Looked up from germline, CDR1 is MDHEN and CDR2 is SYDVKM. V shed 2 bases and J shed 2 bases, with 6 bases lying between them. Every isolated RNA sample was fully reverse transcribed, so sequencing captured expressed TCRB transcripts. Measured with immunoSEQ multiplex PCR; TCRdb has only the in-frame clones, and not every one. Here the sample spans 680,000 or so clones, around 16% being singletons. The sample consisted of naive CD4+ T cells from blood. The sequence was collected from a man younger than 30 in good health. V gene TRBV28 combines with J gene TRBJ1-2; D unclear. CDR3 sequence reads: CASSLPGNYGYTF. CDR3 coding DNA: TGTGCCAGCAGTTTACCGGGAAACTATGGCTACACCTTC.